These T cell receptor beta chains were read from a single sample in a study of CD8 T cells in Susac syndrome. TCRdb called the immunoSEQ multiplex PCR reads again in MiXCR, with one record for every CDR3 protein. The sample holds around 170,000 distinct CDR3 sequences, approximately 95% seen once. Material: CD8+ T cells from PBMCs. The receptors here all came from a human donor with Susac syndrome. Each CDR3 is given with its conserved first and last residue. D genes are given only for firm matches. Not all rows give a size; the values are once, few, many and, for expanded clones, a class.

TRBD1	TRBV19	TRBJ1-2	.	CASSTRDRGSYGYTF	TGTGCCAGTAGTACCCGGGACAGGGGCTCCTATGGCTACACCTTC
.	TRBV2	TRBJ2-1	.	CASSEVPQIRNEQFF	TGTGCCAGCAGTGAAGTCCCTCAAATCCGCAATGAGCAGTTCTTC
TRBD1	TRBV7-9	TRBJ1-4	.	CASRPDREEKLFF	TGTGCCAGCAGGCCGGACAGGGAGGAAAAACTGTTTTTT
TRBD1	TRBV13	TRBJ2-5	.	CASSLTGVFQETQYF	TGTGCCAGCAGCTTGACAGGGGTCTTCCAAGAGACCCAGTACTTC
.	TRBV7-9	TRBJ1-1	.	CASSISNRPNTEAFF	TGTGCCAGCAGCATCTCGAACAGGCCGAACACTGAAGCTTTCTTT
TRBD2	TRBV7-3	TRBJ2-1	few	CASSLLAGANNEQFF	TGTGCCAGCAGCTTATTAGCGGGGGCCAACAATGAGCAGTTCTTC
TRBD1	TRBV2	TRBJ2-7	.	CASSTTGGDEQYF	TGTGCCAGCAGTACCACAGGGGGCGACGAGCAGTACTTC
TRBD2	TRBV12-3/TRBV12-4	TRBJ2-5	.	CASSQGLARETQYF	TGTGCCAGCAGCCAAGGACTAGCGAGAGAGACCCAGTACTTC
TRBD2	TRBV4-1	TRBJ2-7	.	CASSQDSGGLAYEQYF	TGCGCCAGCAGCCAAGATTCCGGGGGACTAGCCTACGAGCAGTACTTC
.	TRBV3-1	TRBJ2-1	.	CASSQPPGTFSYNEQFF	TGTGCCAGCAGCCAACCTCCGGGGACTTTCTCCTACAATGAGCAGTTCTTC
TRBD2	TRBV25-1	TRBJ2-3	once	CASSEYPTVTSGRAGATQYF	TGTGCCAGCAGTGAATATCCGACCGTCACTAGCGGGAGGGCCGGGGCAACGCAGTATTTT